This T cell receptor beta chain was captured in a study of PD-1 blockade in classical Hodgkin lymphoma. The V gene lost 3 bases and the J gene lost 0 bases, with 15 bases spanning the gap. CDR3 length: 18 amino acids. The V gene's germline CDR1 is ENHRY and CDR2 SYGVKD. Study-level results: Newly diagnosed and completely responding patients shared comparable baseline diversity.

A remark on this clone: The target antigen is unknown.

Clones were read by immunoSEQ multiplex PCR, and TCRdb kept only the in-frame ones, dropping some. The table records tens of thousands of clones, roughly 73% of them present only once. Time point defined: cycle 4 day 1 (C4D1), after six to seven weeks of nivolumab. No patient escaped relapse after autologous stem cell transplantation, and brentuximab vedotin exposure varied. Sequencing was performed on peripheral blood mononuclear cells (PBMCs), taken before the fourth cycle of nivolumab. The source is a human donor with classical Hodgkin lymphoma. This chain joins TRBV10-3 and TRBJ2-6; D ambiguous. For the CDR3, the DNA is TGTGCCATCAGTGACCCCAGTCGGGCAGTCTCTGGGGCCAACGTCCTGACTTTC. Protein sequence: CAISDPSRAVSGANVLTF.